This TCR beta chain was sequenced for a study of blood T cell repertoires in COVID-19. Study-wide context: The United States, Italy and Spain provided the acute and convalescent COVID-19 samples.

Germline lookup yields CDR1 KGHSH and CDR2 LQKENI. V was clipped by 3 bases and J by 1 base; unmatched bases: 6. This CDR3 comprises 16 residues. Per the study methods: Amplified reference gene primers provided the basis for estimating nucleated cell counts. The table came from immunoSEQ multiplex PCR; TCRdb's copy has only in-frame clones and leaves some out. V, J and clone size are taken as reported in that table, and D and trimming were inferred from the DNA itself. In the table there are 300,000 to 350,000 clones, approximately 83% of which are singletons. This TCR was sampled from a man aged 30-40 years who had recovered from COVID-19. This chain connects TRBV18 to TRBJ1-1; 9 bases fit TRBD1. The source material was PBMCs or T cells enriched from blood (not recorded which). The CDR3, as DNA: TGTGCCAGCTCACCGGGACAGGGATTGGAGAACACTGAAGCTTTCTTT. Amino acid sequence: CASSPGQGLENTEAFF.